This TCR beta chain was observed in a study of blood T cells in healthy people across ages. Overall study context: T cells yielded about one barcoded beta molecule per two cells through template switching.

This clonotype was detected ten times or more. A read error may account for a junction end that differs from germline. The second PCR ran roughly 6 to 11 cycles with a sample-barcoded 5' primer and J-beta primers. The template-switch adaptor, which had 12 random nucleotides, put a tag on each cDNA molecule. Each of the samples gave a minimum of 2.5 million paired-end reads that contained CDR3. A single record per CDR3 protein comes from TCRdb applying MiXCR to the 5' RACE reads. The sample gives about 1,800,000 distinct CDR3 sequences, 25% to 30% of which show up once; more than 6% is in the top ten. The CDR3 has 14 residues. CDR1 WNHNN and CDR2 SYGVQD come from the germline V gene (reference sequence).

The V call is TRBV10-1, the J call TRBJ2-6; the D gene is possibly TRBD1 (5 bases). Sequencing was performed on blood. This TCR was sampled from a woman aged 25-40 years in good health. DNA for the CDR3: TGTGCCAGCAGGGCACACTCTGGGGCCAACGTCCTGACTTTC. Translation gives CASRAHSGANVLTF.